A single sample gave rise to the 21 T cell receptor beta chains below, sequenced in a study of EBV T-cell therapy then PD-1 blockade in nasopharyngeal carcinoma. Treatment given: AdE1-LMPpoly-expanded autologous EBV-specific T-cell therapy followed by anti-PD-1 nivolumab. No antigen has been identified for these receptors. Libraries were prepared by immunoSEQ multiplex PCR; TCRdb keeps only in-frame clonotypes and omits some of them. In the table there are fewer than 20,000 clones, 84% of which are singletons. Here the sequenced sample was CD8+ T cells from blood, taken between days 30 and 35 from a patient whose treatment included autologous EBV-specific T cells and nivolumab. The receptor set was obtained from a man aged 35 to 55 with nasopharyngeal carcinoma.

The chain has TRBV7-8 and TRBJ1-2, with 8 positions matching TRBD1. Germline loops: CDR1 SGHVS, CDR2 FQNEAQ. The CDR3 is 14 residues long. V lost 2 bases and J lost 8; bases outside the gene matches: 7. The CDR3 spells CASSLPGGARGYTF. In DNA, the CDR3 is TGTGCCAGCAGCTTACCAGGGGGCGCCCGAGGCTACACCTTC. The entire variable domain, with the rest obtained from reference TRBV7-8 and TRBJ1-2, is as follows: GAGVSQSPRYKVAKRGQDVALRCDPISGHVSLFWYQQALGQGPEFLTYFQNEAQLDKSGLPSDRFFAERPEGSVSTLKIQRTQQEDSAVYLCASSLPGGARGYTFGSGTRLTVV.

This clone came up once. The genes are TRBV4-3 and TRBJ2-1; D is possibly TRBD1 (5 bases). V was clipped by 1 base and J by 5 bases, with 15 bases between them. This CDR3 comprises 16 residues. Germline V lookup: CDR1 LGHNA, CDR2 YSLEER. This chain's CDR3 is CASSQGLRVRDNEQFF. In nucleotides, the CDR3 is TGCGCCAGCAGCCAAGGTCTCAGGGTTCGAGACAATGAGCAGTTCTTC.

The V call is TRBV7-8, the J call TRBJ2-6; no firm D call. In germline, CDR1 is SGHVS, CDR2 FQNEAQ. Deletions cut 5 bases from V and 0 bases from J, with 14 bases between. The CDR3 runs 17 residues. CDR3 sequence (DNA): TGTGCCAGCAGCCGCGTTGGATTCCTCTCTGGGGCCAACGTCCTGACTTTC. This codes for CASSRVGFLSGANVLTF. The whole variable domain, filled in from reference TRBV7-8 and TRBJ2-6, reads GAGVSQSPRYKVAKRGQDVALRCDPISGHVSLFWYQQALGQGPEFLTYFQNEAQLDKSGLPSDRFFAERPEGSVSTLKIQRTQQEDSAVYLCASSRVGFLSGANVLTFGAGSRLTVL.

The chain has TRBV5-8 and TRBJ2-7; the D is unclear. Germline lookup yields CDR1 SGHTS and CDR2 YDEGEE. The germline V and J ends were trimmed by 2 bases and 1 base, with 7 bases remaining between them. CDR3 size: 13 residues. The CDR3 DNA sequence: TGTGCCAGCAGCTTAGACAATTCCTACGAGCAGTACTTC. Translation gives CASSLDNSYEQYF.

The V and J genes are TRBV7-9 and TRBJ1-1, with TRBD1 identical over 10 bases. CDR3 size: 14 residues. Trimming cost V 4 bases and J 6 bases; bases outside gene matches: 5. CDR1 and CDR2 (germline): SEHNR, FQNEAQ (reference sequence). The CDR3 bases are TGTGCCAGCAGCTCGGGACAGGGGAGTGCTGAAGCTTTCTTT. The encoded protein is CASSSGQGSAEAFF.

A single count supports this clone. This chain uses TRBV29-1 with TRBJ2-7, with D uncertain. CDR1 and CDR2 (germline): SQVTM, ANQGSEA. The V end lost 4 bases, the J end lost 0 bases, and 10 bases lay between the germline ends. This CDR3 contains 13 residues. The chain's CDR3 is CSVVVLSSYEQYF. The CDR3 DNA reads as TGCAGCGTTGTAGTCTTGAGCTCCTACGAGCAGTACTTC.

This chain joins TRBV28 and TRBJ2-3; 7 nucleotides line up with TRBD2. The ends lost 4 bases at V and 5 bases at J; junction bases unmatched: 9. Germline V gene data show CDR1 as MDHEN and CDR2 as SYDVKM. The CDR3 loop spans 15 amino acids. In nucleotides, the CDR3 is TGTGCCAGCAGTTACCCGGGACGGGGGGTAGATACGCAGTATTTT. Translating it yields CASSYPGRGVDTQYF.

The chain uses TRBV28 and TRBJ1-1; tentative D call: TRBD1 (6 bases). This CDR3 contains 15 residues. Germline CDR1 and CDR2: MDHEN and SYDVKM. The ends were cut back, 3 bases at V and 4 bases at J, with 15 bases in the middle. CDR3 nucleotide sequence: TGTGCCAGCAGTTTGTCCCCGGACAGAGCCACTGAAGCTTTCTTT. It codes for CASSLSPDRATEAFF.

This sequence joins TRBV7-3 and TRBJ2-1, with D unclear. V was shortened by 5 bases and J by 8 bases, with 13 bases between the two germline ends. CDR1 SGHTA and CDR2 FQGTGA come from the germline V gene. The CDR3 runs to 13 residues. This CDR3 reads CASSPMDIDEQFF. The CDR3, as DNA: TGTGCCAGCAGCCCTATGGATATCGATGAGCAGTTCTTC.

This chain links TRBV5-1 with TRBJ2-1; the D gene is possibly TRBD1 (6 bases). V was clipped by 1 base and J by 9 bases, with 17 bases between them. The germline V gene encodes CDR1 SGHRS and CDR2 YFSETQ. The CDR3 runs 15 residues. CDR3 bases: TGCGCCAGCAGCTTGTTTGAGACAGGCCTCTTTGAGCAGTTCTTC. Its protein is CASSLFETGLFEQFF.

The V call is TRBV9, the J call TRBJ2-3; D possibly corresponds to TRBD2 (5 bases). The CDR3 totals 14 residues. The V end lost 2 bases, the J end lost 2 bases, and 9 bases lay between the germline ends. Germline V gene lookup returns CDR1 SGDLS and CDR2 YYNGEE. Written as DNA, the CDR3 is TGTGCCAGCAGCGTCGGAGCGGCCACAGATACGCAGTATTTT. This encodes CASSVGAATDTQYF.

This clone was counted only a few times. The chain employs TRBV7-9 and TRBJ2-3; TRBD1 agrees at 7 bases. This CDR3 has 17 residues. After removal of 0 bases from V and 3 bases from J, the junction contained 9 bases not matched to a gene. In germline, CDR1 is SEHNR, CDR2 FQNEAQ (reference sequence). CDR3 in DNA: TGTGCCAGCAGCTTAGCGGACCAGGGGGAACAGACAGATACGCAGTATTTT. Translation gives CASSLADQGEQTDTQYF.

This clone is a singleton in its sample. The chain employs TRBV6-5 and TRBJ2-1, with 12 bases that match TRBD2. The CDR3 has 15 amino acids. CDR1 MNHEY and CDR2 SVGAGI come from the germline V gene. Germline trimming cut 5 bases from V and 8 bases from J; bases unmatched to any gene: 7. The CDR3 DNA reads TGTGCCAGCAGTACACTAGCGGGGGGTAGCGATGAGCAGTTCTTC. This translates into CASSTLAGGSDEQFF.

The chain combines TRBV27 with TRBJ2-1, with D possibly TRBD1 on 6 matching bases. CDR1 is MNHEY, CDR2 SMNVEV, per germline (reference sequence). The CDR3 length is 14 residues. Trimming cost V 7 bases and J 5 bases, with 15 bases left between them. CDR3 nucleotide sequence: TGTGCCAGCACCTCATCTCAGGGGAACAATGAGCAGTTCTTC. Translating gives CASTSSQGNNEQFF.

The chain carries TRBV7-6 and TRBJ1-1; D may be TRBD1 (5 bases). The CDR3 covers 9 residues. With 8 bases removed from V and 11 bases from J, the gap between germline ends came to 9 bases. The V gene's germline CDR1 is SGHVS and CDR2 FNYEAQ. The CDR3 coding sequence is TGTGCCAGCGCCCCAGGGGCTTTCTTT. Its protein product is CASAPGAFF.

The sample holds one count of this clone. This CDR3 reads CASSRSGGADTQYF. The CDR3 nucleotides are TGTGCCAGTAGCCGGAGCGGGGGGGCAGATACGCAGTATTTT. The J gene is TRBJ2-3, the V gene TRBV19, with 10 bases matching TRBD2. V dropped 6 bases and J dropped 4; count of bases not matched to a gene: 4. CDR1 LNHDA and CDR2 SQIVND come from the germline V gene (reference sequence). The CDR3 is 14 amino acids.

V and J are TRBV7-8 and TRBJ1-2; 9 bases match TRBD1. The CDR3 covers 16 residues. The V and J ends lost 5 bases and 8 bases, in that order; junction bases with no gene match: 15. Germline V gene sequence: CDR1 SGHVS, CDR2 FQNEAQ. CDR3 amino acids: CASSLIGTGIAGGYTF. The CDR3 nucleotides are TGTGCCAGCAGCCTCATAGGGACAGGGATTGCGGGAGGCTACACCTTC.

The V and J genes are TRBV5-1 and TRBJ1-4, with D unresolved. The CDR3 covers 11 residues. V lost 7 bases and J lost 8, with 9 bases in between. Germline V lookup: CDR1 SGHRS, CDR2 YFSETQ. The CDR3 region is CASHSGEKLFF. CDR3 nucleotide sequence: TGCGCCAGCCACTCGGGAGAAAAACTGTTTTTT. Full variable domain (rest looked up from reference TRBV5-1 and TRBJ1-4): KAGVTQTPRYLIKTRGQQVTLSCSPISGHRSVSWYQQTPGQGLQFLFEYFSETQRNKGNFPGRFSGRQFSNSRSEMNVSTLELGDSALYLCASHSGEKLFFGSGTQLSVL.

This clone appeared a few times. The chain recombines TRBV6-4 with TRBJ2-3, with 8 bases fitting TRBD2. Germline V lookup: CDR1 MRHNA, CDR2 SNTAGT. V lost 0 bases, J lost 1 base, and 0 bases stayed unmatched. This CDR3 spans 15 amino acids. The CDR3 sequence is CASSDSRGGTDTQYF. The CDR3 DNA sequence: TGTGCCAGCAGTGACTCGCGGGGGGGCACAGATACGCAGTATTTT.

The J gene is TRBJ2-1, the V gene TRBV7-7; no firm D call. Trimming pared 1 base from V and 6 bases from J, leaving 13 bases between. CDR3 length equals 15 residues. The germline V gene has CDR1 SSHAT and CDR2 FNYEAQ (reference sequence). CDR3 residues: CASSLGPHPSNEQFF. CDR3 coding DNA: TGTGCCAGCAGCTTAGGGCCTCACCCTAGCAATGAGCAGTTCTTC.

This chain uses TRBV4-1 with TRBJ1-1, with D unclear. The CDR3 is 15 amino acids. The V gene's germline CDR1 is MGHRA and CDR2 YSYEKL. The V gene lost 0 bases and the J gene lost 7 bases, with 15 bases spanning the gap. DNA of the CDR3: TGCGCCAGCAGCCAAGATCGGGTATCGGGCCGTGAAGCTTTCTTT. As protein: CASSQDRVSGREAFF.